Sequencing of this TCR beta chain was carried out in a study of blood T cells in healthy people across ages (dated by TCRdb to between 2014 and 2017). At the level of the whole study: In model experiments, roughly one uniquely barcoded TCR beta cDNA molecule per two T cells was captured by template switching. Using deep sequencing normalized with unique cDNA molecular identifiers, the study measured how TCR beta repertoire diversity changes with age. Donors were grouped into four age groups: young (average 16 years), middle-aged (39), aged (around 66) and long-lived (just over 80). To avoid experimental bias, donors of different ages were distributed randomly across sequencing lanes. Using the same blood draw, the study looked at two additional independent replicas of 1 million unique cDNA reads for two donors, one aged 18 to 29 and the other aged 80 or older. Points the paper makes about the study in general: Observed TCR beta diversity per million T cells fell roughly linearly with age, and a significant reduction was already apparent by age roughly 40. Because the CMV infection status of the donors was unknown, age-related changes in expanded clonotypes may potentially have been confounded. A strong correlation was found between observed TCR beta diversity and the percentage of naive T cells measured by flow cytometry. Because profiling used bulk unsorted PBMCs, naive and antigen-experienced compartments could not be compared conclusively. Compared with the aged group, the long-lived group had more naive CD4+ T cells, fewer expanded clones and increased TCR diversity, suggesting age selection. Estimates of total diversity based on one million sequenced T cells were regarded as lower bounds and as underestimates.

This clonotype was detected a few times. Its binding antigen is unknown. Base qualities are missing; no much larger clone stands one base away. The approximately 41 donors, aged roughly 6 to 95 years, were systemically healthy Caucasian individuals from Russia. Each donor gave 8 to 10 milliliters of peripheral blood, drawn into EDTA-treated Vacutainer tubes. Ficoll-Paque density-gradient centrifugation was used to isolate PBMCs, with at least 7 million obtained per sample. Trizol reagent was used to extract total RNA from the PBMCs, yielding at least 5.5 micrograms per sample. The percentages of naive CD45RAhigh/CD27high T cells were determined by flow cytometry on a PBMC aliquot from every donor. Libraries were prepared through 5' RACE. The run used an Illumina HiSeq 2500. The second PCR ran for roughly 6 to 11 cycles and used a J-beta primer mix along with a sample-barcoded 5' primer. A template-switch 5' adaptor carrying 12 random nucleotides introduced a unique molecular identifier onto each TCR beta cDNA molecule. At least 2.5 million CDR3-containing paired-end reads were obtained from each sample. First-strand cDNA synthesis was performed from all RNA using the Mint cDNA synthesis kit, with priming by a TRBC-specific oligonucleotide. After uracil-DNA glycosylase treatment, a first 18-cycle PCR used universal primers M1SS and BC2_uni_R on all cDNA. The authors' pipeline ran thus. For normalization, 1 million high-quality reads, each with a distinct molecular identifier, were randomly selected from each sample. Reads sharing molecular identifiers were discarded rather than binned into consensus sequences. MiTCR, set to a Q25 quality threshold and the strictest error-elimination algorithm, was used for CDR3 identification, clonotype clustering and error correction. A nonparametric unseen species model with Euler transformation was used to estimate a lower bound on total TCR beta diversity. TCRdb trimmed public reads at Q25 via fastp, called clones via MiXCR and kept in-frame beta chains. Each entry is one CDR3 protein sequence, shown with its most common DNA and genes. The authors' filters were not applied to this entry. The sample table lists over a million distinct CDR3 sequences, approximately 60% of them with a count of one. Approximately 7% of the sample comes from the top ten.

Between the V and J ends, shortened by 0 bases and 4 bases respectively, the junction contains 16 bases. The CDR3 holds 16 amino acids from the cysteine to the phenylalanine. Only the CDR3 region is kept as DNA, spanning 48 bases read in frame from base 1. Via the germline V gene (reference sequence), CDR1 is MNHNY and CDR2 SVGAGI. The source is a man aged 18 to 30 in good health. The chain was built from TRBV6-6 and TRBJ2-7; no D gene can be assigned with confidence. Sequenced input: blood. The DNA sequence follows: TGTGCCAGCAGTTACTCGCTGGCAGCACAGAATTACGAGCAGTACTTC. Translated, this is CASSYSLAAQNYEQYF.